This TCR beta chain was captured by sequencing in a study of T-cell memory formation after mild COVID-19. Study findings and constraints: Second-wave clones that peaked on day 37 lacked confirmed SARS-CoV-2 specificity. Some responding clones appeared in pre-infection memory, suggesting cross-reactive memory joined.

Remarks on this clonotype: Its antigen is currently unknown.

CDR1 SEHNR and CDR2 FQNEAQ come from the germline V gene (reference sequence). The CDR3 consists of 17 residues. V lost 5 bases to trimming and J lost 1 base, with 18 bases between them. TCRdb re-called the 5' RACE reads with MiXCR, one entry per CDR3 protein. The sample includes 380,000 or so distinct CDR3 sequences, about an eighth of them seen just once. The source material was PBMCs or a T cell subset sorted from them (not recorded which). This sequence joins TRBV7-9 and TRBJ2-4; D assignment may be TRBD1 or TRBD2 (6 bases each). The clonotype comes from a man in his late teens or twenties who had mild COVID-19 (a few samples of this study predate the infection). Cell type and time point are not known. The CDR3 loop reads CASSPMAGGKAKNIQYF. In nucleotides, the CDR3 is TGTGCCAGCAGCCCAATGGCCGGGGGCAAGGCCAAAAACATTCAGTACTTC.